The 25 T cell receptor beta chains presented below share a single source sample, sequenced in a study of T-cell memory formation after mild COVID-19. Each CDR3 protein gets one entry after TCRdb re-called the 5' RACE reads with MiXCR. Of over 350,000 distinct CDR3 sequences listed, approximately 15% were seen once; the top ten hold roughly 21%. Material: PBMCs or a T cell subset sorted from them (not recorded which). The source of these receptors is a man younger than 35 who had mild COVID-19 (a few samples of this study predate the infection). Cell type and time point are not known.

J is TRBJ2-6 and V is TRBV5-1, with D tentatively TRBD2 (5 bases). Deletions cut 4 bases from V and 2 bases from J, with 10 bases between. This CDR3 contains 15 residues. Germline V gene lookup returns CDR1 SGHRS and CDR2 YFSETQ. The CDR3, as DNA: TGCGCCAGCAGCCGGCCCGGGGCTGGGGCCAACGTCCTGACTTTC. It specifies CASSRPGAGANVLTF.

This clonotype was picked up many times. The genes are TRBV18 and TRBJ2-7; 11 bases are a match to TRBD1. CDR1 and CDR2 from the germline V gene are KGHSH and LQKENI. CDR3 length: 14 residues. Losses at the gene ends were 8 bases for V and 5 bases for J; bases not matched to a gene: 8. CDR3: CASSPGTGGDEQYF. The CDR3 region has the DNA TGTGCCAGCAGCCCCGGGACAGGGGGAGACGAGCAGTACTTC.

The V call is TRBV20-1, the J call TRBJ2-3; D gene ambiguous. CDR3 length: 14 residues. Germline V gene lookup returns CDR1 DFQATT and CDR2 SNEGSKA (reference sequence). The V end was cut by 0 bases, the J end by 1 base, with 8 bases between. DNA of the CDR3: TGCAGTGCTAGAGATTCGAGCGGCACAGATACGCAGTATTTT. Amino acid sequence: CSARDSSGTDTQYF.

The rearrangement links TRBV29-1 to TRBJ2-1; D unresolved. CDR3 size: 11 residues. CDR1 and CDR2 from the germline V gene are SQVTM and ANQGSEA. Trimming removed 2 bases from V and 7 bases from J, with 6 bases in between. The CDR3 loop is CSVESGNEQFF. Written as DNA, the CDR3 is TGCAGCGTTGAATCTGGGAATGAGCAGTTCTTC.

The J gene is TRBJ2-2, the V gene TRBV14; either TRBD1 or TRBD2 may supply D (5 bases each). Germline V gene sequence: CDR1 SGHDN, CDR2 FVKESK. The CDR3 consists of 14 residues. V was trimmed by 1 base and J by 5 bases, leaving 8 bases between them. The CDR3 nucleotides are TGTGCCAGCAGCCAAGCCTGGGGGACCGGGGAGCTGTTTTTT. This sequence encodes CASSQAWGTGELFF. The full variable domain, rest sourced from reference TRBV14 and TRBJ2-2, is EAGVTQFPSHSVIEKGQTVTLRCDPISGHDNLYWYRRVMGKEIKFLLHFVKESKQDESGMPNNRFLAERTGGTYSTLKVQPAELEDSGVYFCASSQAWGTGELFFGEGSRLTVL.

The chain is built from TRBV20-1 and TRBJ1-5; TRBD1 might be the D (6 bases). This CDR3 contains 14 residues. Trimming took off 3 bases at V and 2 bases at J, with 11 bases between the two ends. The germline V gene has CDR1 DFQATT and CDR2 SNEGSKA (reference sequence). For the CDR3, the DNA is TGCAGTGCTAGGAGACAGGAGGGCAATCAGCCCCAGCATTTT. Its translation is CSARRQEGNQPQHF.

This clonotype has just a few counts. The chain uses TRBV11-2 and TRBJ2-1, with 8 bases identical to TRBD2. The CDR3 sequence is 15 residues long. Germline lookup yields CDR1 SGHAT and CDR2 FQNNGV. Trimming took 6 bases from V and 8 from J; bases not matched to a gene: 12. The DNA of the CDR3 is TGTGCCAGCAGTGAGGCCGGGGGGGTTTTTTATGAGCAGTTCTTC. It translates to CASSEAGGVFYEQFF.

This CDR3 is CAGGQGTYEQYF. In DNA, the CDR3 is TGTGCCGGCGGACAGGGAACCTACGAGCAGTACTTC. This chain joins TRBV2 and TRBJ2-7; 8 nucleotides agree with TRBD1. This CDR3 has 12 residues. Germline V gene sequence: CDR1 SNHLY, CDR2 FYNNEI. V lost 11 bases and J lost 2; bases outside the gene matches: 5.

The chain couples TRBV7-2 to TRBJ2-4; D is uncertain. This CDR3 is 12 amino acids long. Trimming took off 5 bases at V and 10 bases at J, with 12 bases between the two ends. The germline gives CDR1 SGHTA, CDR2 FQGNSA. CDR3 protein: CASSPQGWIQYF. The CDR3 nucleotides read TGTGCCAGCAGCCCCCAAGGGTGGATTCAGTACTTC.

This chain uses TRBV27 with TRBJ2-7, with a tentative D call TRBD1 (6 bases). In germline, CDR1 is MNHEY, CDR2 SMNVEV (reference sequence). This CDR3 is built from 13 residues. V was clipped by 6 bases and J by 5 bases, with 14 bases between them. CDR3 loop: CASRGAANHEQYF. The DNA of the CDR3 is TGTGCCAGCAGGGGGGCAGCCAACCACGAGCAGTACTTC.

This clonotype was counted only a few times. The chain employs TRBV5-5 and TRBJ2-2, with D tentatively TRBD1 (6 bases). V lost 5 bases and J lost 1, with 15 bases in between. The CDR3 runs 16 residues. Germline values: CDR1 SGHKS, CDR2 YYEKEE (reference sequence). CDR3 region: CASRVTGLRNTGELFF. The CDR3 coding sequence is TGTGCCAGCAGAGTTACAGGGTTACGGAACACCGGGGAGCTGTTTTTT. The full variable domain, with the rest looked up from reference TRBV5-5 and TRBJ2-2, is DAGVTQSPTHLIKTRGQQVTLRCSPISGHKSVSWYQQVLGQGPQFIFQYYEKEERGRGNFPDRFSARQFPNYSSELNVNALLLGDSALYLCASRVTGLRNTGELFFGEGSRLTVL.

In its sample, this clonotype was seen a few times. The chain couples TRBV7-9 to TRBJ1-1; the D gene is possibly TRBD1 (5 bases). Between the trimmed V and J ends, which lost 1 base and 0 bases, there was a span of 15 bases. Germline CDR1 SEHNR, CDR2 FQNEAQ (reference sequence). CDR3 size: 17 residues. The DNA of the CDR3 is TGTGCCAGCAGCTTAGGTATCGGGGCAGATATGAACACTGAAGCTTTCTTT. Its protein product is CASSLGIGADMNTEAFF.

The J gene is TRBJ2-5, the V gene TRBV6-1, with unresolved D. Per the germline V gene, CDR1 is MNHNS and CDR2 is SASEGT. The V gene lost 7 bases and the J gene lost 5 bases, with 20 bases spanning the gap. This CDR3 is built from 15 residues. The chain's CDR3 is CASNRRSAYRETQYF. In nucleotides, the CDR3 is TGTGCCAGCAATCGTCGCAGTGCCTACCGGGAGACCCAGTACTTC.

The chain is built from TRBV7-2 and TRBJ1-6, with a possible D match to TRBD1 (5 bases). This CDR3 has 12 amino acids. The germline V gene encodes CDR1 SGHTA and CDR2 FQGNSA. The germline V and J ends were trimmed by 5 bases and 10 bases, with 9 bases remaining between them. The CDR3 reads CASSRGGSPLHF. The CDR3 region has the DNA TGTGCCAGCAGCCGGGGGGGATCACCCCTCCACTTT.

The chain joins TRBV3-1 to TRBJ2-6, with a weak D call TRBD1 (5 bases). The CDR3 is 15 residues long. The V and J ends lost 3 bases and 2 bases respectively, with 8 bases between them. CDR1 LGHDT and CDR2 YNNKEL come from the germline V gene (reference sequence). CDR3 in amino acids: CASSHVGAGANVLTF. Here the CDR3 DNA reads TGTGCCAGCAGCCATGTAGGGGCTGGGGCCAACGTCCTGACTTTC.

This clonotype was found many times. The V and J genes are TRBV18 and TRBJ2-1; D call uncertain. The V end lost 4 bases, the J end lost 4 bases, and 11 bases lay between the germline ends. The CDR3 runs to 14 residues. CDR1 is KGHSH, CDR2 LQKENI, per germline. The CDR3 sequence is CASSLDRSYNEQFF. In DNA form, the CDR3 reads TGTGCCAGCTCACTGGATCGATCGTACAATGAGCAGTTCTTC.

The sample holds a few counts of this clonotype. This chain uses TRBV5-6 with TRBJ2-7, with D perhaps being TRBD1 or TRBD2 (5 bases each). The CDR3 has 14 residues. Between the trimmed V and J ends, which lost 2 bases and 0 bases, there was a span of 9 bases. Germline assignment: CDR1 SGHDT and CDR2 YYEEEE. The CDR3 bases are TGTGCCAGCAGCTTCGGGACGTCCTCCTACGAGCAGTACGTC. Residues: CASSFGTSSYEQYV.

This clonotype was found a few times. J is TRBJ1-2 and V is TRBV20-1; D gene unclear. The CDR3 runs to 12 residues. Trimming shortened V by 6 bases and J by 4 bases, and 12 bases separated the two germline ends. The germline gives CDR1 DFQATT, CDR2 SNEGSKA (reference sequence). The CDR3 is CSAPSWRYGYTF. In DNA form, the CDR3 reads TGCAGTGCCCCCTCCTGGCGCTATGGCTACACCTTC.

The chain joins TRBV7-2 to TRBJ2-2, with D possibly being TRBD1 or TRBD2 (6 bases each). Deletions cut 5 bases from V and 6 bases from J, with 16 bases between. The CDR3 runs to 15 residues. Germline CDR1 is SGHTA and CDR2 is FQGNSA. Written as DNA, the CDR3 is TGTGCCAGCAGCCCAGGGGAGGTCCCCCCCGGGGAGCTGTTTTTT. Amino acids: CASSPGEVPPGELFF.

The gene calls are TRBV20-1 and TRBJ2-7, with D perhaps matching TRBD2 (6 bases). In germline, CDR1 is DFQATT, CDR2 SNEGSKA (reference sequence). The CDR3 runs to 12 residues. Trimming removed 3 bases from V and 6 bases from J, with 12 bases in between. CDR3 nucleotide sequence: TGCAGTGCTAGTTTTCTAGCGCGCGAGCAGTACTTC. It yields the protein CSASFLAREQYF.

This clonotype appeared many times. In DNA, the CDR3 is TGTGCCAGCAGCCAAGACAGTGGAAACTACGAGCAGTACGTC. This translates into CASSQDSGNYEQYV. This chain connects TRBV4-2 to TRBJ2-7; D remains unclear. In germline, CDR1 is LGHNA, CDR2 YNFKEQ. V shed 0 bases and J shed 3 bases, with 9 bases lying between them. The length of the CDR3 is 14 residues.

This clonotype was found a few times. V is TRBV4-1 and J is TRBJ2-7, with TRBD1 identical over 7 bases. CDR1 is MGHRA, CDR2 YSYEKL, per germline. The CDR3 has 13 residues. V lost 6 bases, J lost 3 bases, and 5 bases stayed unmatched. The CDR3 DNA reads TGCGCCAGCAGGAGAACAGGGGACTACGAGCAGTACTTC. Amino acids: CASRRTGDYEQYF.

This clonotype was seen ten or more times. This chain links TRBV7-2 with TRBJ2-5; TRBD2 aligns across 7 bases. The CDR3 loop spans 15 amino acids. V lost 1 base and J lost 4; bases outside the gene matches: 6. Germline values: CDR1 SGHTA, CDR2 FQGNSA. In nucleotides, the CDR3 is TGTGCCAGCAGCTTAGGGGGCGGGGGTTTAGAGACCCAGTACTTC. Protein sequence: CASSLGGGGLETQYF.

Only a few counts were recorded for this clonotype. The genes are TRBV9 and TRBJ2-1; 7 nucleotides agree with TRBD2. Trimming cost V 3 bases and J 3 bases; bases outside gene matches: 6. The CDR3 length is 15 residues. Germline V gene data show CDR1 as SGDLS and CDR2 as YYNGEE. CDR3 in DNA: TGTGCCAGCAGCGAAGAGAGCGGGGACTACAATGAGCAGTTCTTC. This codes for CASSEESGDYNEQFF.

The chain employs TRBV5-1 and TRBJ2-3; 12 bases are shared with TRBD2. The germline V gene has CDR1 SGHRS and CDR2 YFSETQ. After removal of 1 base from V and 5 bases from J, the junction contained 5 bases not matched to a gene. This CDR3 region has 16 residues. CDR3 residues: CASSLWGLAGEDTQYF. In DNA form, the CDR3 reads TGCGCCAGCAGCTTGTGGGGACTAGCGGGTGAAGATACGCAGTATTTT.